Detailed here is one T cell receptor beta chain. Its antigen is as yet unknown. The data are from a study of shared clonotypes between healthy human individuals. Looked up from germline, CDR1 is LNHDA and CDR2 is SQIVND (reference sequence). The V gene lost 1 base and the J gene lost 7 bases, with 11 bases spanning the gap. CDR3 size: 14 residues. Points from the study as a whole: Generally, estimated richness proved larger in naive subsets than it did in memory subsets. Read depth was anticipated to influence clonotype sharing among donors.

Generated by immunoSEQ multiplex PCR, the TCRdb table keeps only in-frame clones and is missing some. The sample records roughly 700,000 clones, less than 95% being singletons. The sequenced sample was memory CD8+ T cells from PBMCs. Documented subset: CD45RO+ cells pooled with CCR7-negative TemRA cells. The chain combines TRBV19 with TRBJ1-5; D possibly corresponds to TRBD1 (5 bases). The source is a man aged 18 to 30 in good health. Some clones in this sample may be carry-over from other donors' samples. CDR3 DNA sequence: TGTGCCAGTAGTATAGTGGACACCAACCAGCCCCAGCATTTT. Translated: CASSIVDTNQPQHF.